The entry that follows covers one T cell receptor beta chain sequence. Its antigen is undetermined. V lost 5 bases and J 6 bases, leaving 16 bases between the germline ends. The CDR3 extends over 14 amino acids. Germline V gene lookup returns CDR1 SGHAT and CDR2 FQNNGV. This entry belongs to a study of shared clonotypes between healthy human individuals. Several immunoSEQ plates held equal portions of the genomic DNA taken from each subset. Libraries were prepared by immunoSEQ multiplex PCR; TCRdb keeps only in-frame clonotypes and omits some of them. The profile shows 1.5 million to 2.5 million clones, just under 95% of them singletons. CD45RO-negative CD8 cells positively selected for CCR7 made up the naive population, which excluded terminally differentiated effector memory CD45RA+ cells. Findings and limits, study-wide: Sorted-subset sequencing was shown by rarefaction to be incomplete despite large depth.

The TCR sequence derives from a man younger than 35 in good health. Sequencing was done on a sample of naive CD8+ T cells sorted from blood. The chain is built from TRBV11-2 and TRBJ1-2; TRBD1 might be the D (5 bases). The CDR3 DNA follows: TGTGCCAGCAGCCCAAATTTGGGGGAGAATGGCTACACCTTC. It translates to CASSPNLGENGYTF.